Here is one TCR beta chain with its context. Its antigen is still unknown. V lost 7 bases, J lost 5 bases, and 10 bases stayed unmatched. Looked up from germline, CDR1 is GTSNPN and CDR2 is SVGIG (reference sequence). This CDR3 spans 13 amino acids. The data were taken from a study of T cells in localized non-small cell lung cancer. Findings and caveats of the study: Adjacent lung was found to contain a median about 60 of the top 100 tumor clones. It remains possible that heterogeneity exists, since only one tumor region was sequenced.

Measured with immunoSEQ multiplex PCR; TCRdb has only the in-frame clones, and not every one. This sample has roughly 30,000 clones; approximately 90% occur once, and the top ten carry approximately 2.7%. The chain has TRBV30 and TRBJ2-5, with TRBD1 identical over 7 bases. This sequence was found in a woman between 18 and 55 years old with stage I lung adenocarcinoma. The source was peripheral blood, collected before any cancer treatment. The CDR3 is CAFSLDRAETQYF. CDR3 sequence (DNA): TGTGCCTTTTCCCTCGACAGGGCGGAGACCCAGTACTTC.